This T cell receptor beta chain derives from a study of blood T cells in healthy people across ages. Per germline, CDR1 KGHSH and CDR2 LQKENI. V was clipped by 3 bases and J by 7 bases, with 15 bases between them. The CDR3 is 14 residues long. Next came a second PCR, run for about 6 to 11 cycles, which used a sample-barcoded 5' primer along with a J-beta primer mix. In TCRdb, the 5' RACE reads were re-called with MiXCR into one record per CDR3 protein. The data hold approximately 800,000 distinct CDR3 sequences, with around 36% observed a single time. The genes are TRBV18 and TRBJ2-5; D gene uncertain. This TCR was recovered from a man aged 18 to 30 in good health. Sequencing was carried out using blood. CDR3 nucleotides: TGTGCCAGCTCACCCCGTTCGGCCTGGGGGACCCAGTACTTC. Protein product: CASSPRSAWGTQYF.